One TCR beta chain is described in this entry. Its target is not known. The ends were cut back, 7 bases at V and 7 bases at J, with 20 bases in the middle. CDR1 and CDR2 from the germline V gene are LNHDA and SQIVND (reference sequence). This CDR3 region has 15 residues. Only in-frame clones appear in the TCRdb table, and some are missing; sequencing was by immunoSEQ multiplex PCR. Among about 330,000 clones listed, 75% to 90% were seen once. The record originates from a study of Ad26.COV2.S vaccination and SARS-CoV-2 variants. On the study more broadly: Donor got 5x10^10 or 1x10^11 viral particles of Ad26.COV2.S.

Regarding the study as a whole: The TCR breadth and depth analyses may have produced an underestimate of total T cell responses. Non-spike TCR breadth was similar in vaccine and placebo recipients.

Treatment noted: some 20 received Ad26.COV2.S at low or high dose, single or two shots; about 5 received placebo; per-sample allocation not given. Samples analyzed were those drawn on day 63 after the first vaccine or placebo injection. In the vaccine, an Ad26 vector expressed the SARS-CoV-2 spike of the Wuhan strain. The sample was peripheral blood, taken in a trial of Ad26.COV2.S vaccine versus placebo. J is TRBJ1-5 and V is TRBV19; D unclear. The clonotype comes from a person between 18 and 59 years old who received the Ad26.COV2.S COVID-19 vaccine or a placebo. The CDR3: CASNKYPKVVQPQHF. As DNA, the CDR3 is TGTGCCAGTAACAAATATCCTAAGGTGGTACAGCCCCAGCATTTT.